The source of this T cell receptor beta chain is a study of tumor-infiltrating lymphocytes in glioblastoma multiforme. Details on this clonotype: The antigen is not known. This may come from a read error, since a much larger clone is one base off.

The CDR3 extends over 15 amino acids. V gave up 7 bases and J gave up 6 bases; unmatched junction bases: 11. The germline CDR1 and CDR2 sequences are SGDLS and YYNGEE. Three nested ARM-PCR rounds with V-beta and C-beta primers built TCRB libraries. TCRdb called the multiplex PCR reads again in MiXCR, with one record for every CDR3 protein. The sample contains 8,500 to 10,000 distinct CDR3 sequences, less than 75% of which appear only once. Overall study findings and caveats: Only one glioblastoma patient had TCR and mutation analysis. No surface-marker sorting into functional T cell subtypes was done.

This chain connects TRBV9 to TRBJ1-5; 9 bases agree with TRBD1. Sequenced input: brain tumor tissue. The clonotype was recovered from a male donor with glioblastoma. The CDR3 bases are TGTGCCAGCTCTCCCGGACAGGGGAAAATTCAGCCCCAGCATTTT. Encoded protein: CASSPGQGKIQPQHF.